What follows are 28 T cell receptor beta chains derived from one specimen sequenced in a study of cytomegalovirus exposure and HLA in healthy donors. PCR used 60 Vbeta primers and 13 Jbeta primers. Sequencing was performed with immunoSEQ multiplex PCR; in TCRdb, only in-frame clones are kept and a portion is missing. The repertoire has 130,000 to 150,000 clones, approximately 79% of them found once; the top ten carry around 4.1%. Sequencing input: PBMCs. The receptor set was obtained from a man aged 18-30 years in good health and CMV-seropositive.

Turning to this clone: The sample has other DNA sequences that encode this CDR3 too. The chain couples TRBV18 to TRBJ1-1; D unclear. Germline V gives CDR1 KGHSH, CDR2 LQKENI. The CDR3 runs to 11 residues. Trimming pared 6 bases from V and 5 bases from J, leaving 7 bases between. The CDR3, as DNA: TGTGCCAGCTCGGCCGGGACTGAAGCTTTCTTT. Protein: CASSAGTEAFF.

The chain carries TRBV7-9 and TRBJ1-4; D remains ambiguous. The CDR3 covers 11 residues. Germline lookup yields CDR1 SEHNR and CDR2 FQNEAQ (reference sequence). The V end lost 6 bases, the J end lost 12 bases, and 11 bases lay between the germline ends. The CDR3, as DNA: TGTGCCAGCAGTACCTGGGCCGAACTGTTTTTT. Protein: CASSTWAELFF.

This rearrangement joins TRBV7-3 to TRBJ2-5; the match to TRBD1 covers 8 bases. There are 13 residues in the CDR3. Unmatched junction bases numbered 4, after V lost 5 bases and J lost 5 bases. Germline CDR1 is SGHTA and CDR2 is FQGTGA. CDR3 bases: TGTGCCAGCAGCGCAGACAGGGGTGAGACCCAGTACTTC. This encodes CASSADRGETQYF.

The sample holds one count of this clone. The chain couples TRBV19 to TRBJ2-7; 10 bases agree with TRBD2. V lost 6 bases to trimming and J lost 4 bases; unmatched junction nucleotides: 3. Germline V gives CDR1 LNHDA, CDR2 SQIVND (reference sequence). This CDR3 has 13 residues. The CDR3 spells CASSPAGGYEQYF. In nucleotides, the CDR3 is TGTGCCAGTAGCCCAGCGGGGGGGTACGAGCAGTACTTC. Filled out from reference TRBV19 and TRBJ2-7, the complete variable domain reads DGGITQSPKYLFRKEGQNVTLSCEQNLNHDAMYWYRQDPGQGLRLIYYSQIVNDFQKGDIAEGYSVSREKKESFPLTVTSAQKNPTAFYLCASSPAGGYEQYFGPGTRLTVT.

The chain recombines TRBV4-2 with TRBJ2-7; 8 nucleotides line up with TRBD1. CDR3 length: 14 residues. The germline V gene encodes CDR1 LGHNA and CDR2 YNFKEQ. The ends lost 4 bases at V and 1 base at J; junction bases unmatched: 3. In DNA, the CDR3 is TGTGCCAGCAGCCGGGGACAGGCTTCCTACGAGCAGTACTTC. It codes for CASSRGQASYEQYF.

J is TRBJ2-3 and V is TRBV10-1; 8 nucleotides agree with TRBD1. J lost 2 bases, V lost 1 base, and 2 bases had no gene match. Per germline, CDR1 WNHNN and CDR2 SYGVQD (reference sequence). This CDR3 has 15 amino acids. This CDR3 reads CASSEFQGATDTQYF. CDR3 DNA sequence: TGCGCCAGCAGTGAGTTTCAGGGGGCCACAGATACGCAGTATTTT.

This chain links TRBV7-8 with TRBJ2-7, with D unresolved. The CDR3 runs to 13 residues. V shed 1 base and J shed 0 bases, with 4 bases lying between them. CDR1 and CDR2 from the germline V gene are SGHVS and FQNEAQ. The CDR3 spells CASSLVNSYEQYF. For the CDR3, the DNA is TGTGCCAGCAGCTTAGTTAACTCCTACGAGCAGTACTTC.

The rearrangement uses TRBV7-8 and TRBJ2-1; the D is unclear. The CDR3 is 14 amino acids. V lost 2 bases and J lost 3, with 8 bases in between. Per germline, CDR1 SGHVS and CDR2 FQNEAQ. The CDR3 region has the DNA TGTGCCAGCAGCTTAATCGGGTTCTACAATGAGCAGTTCTTC. As protein: CASSLIGFYNEQFF.

The chain couples TRBV25-1 to TRBJ2-2; 7 nucleotides line up with TRBD2. This CDR3 spans 14 amino acids. Germline loops: CDR1 MGHDK, CDR2 SYGVNS. V gave up 3 bases and J gave up 7 bases; unmatched junction bases: 5. The CDR3 spells CASSDAGVVGELFF. The CDR3, as DNA: TGTGCCAGCAGTGACGCGGGAGTGGTCGGGGAGCTGTTTTTT.

This chain joins TRBV2 and TRBJ2-3; 9 bases fit TRBD1. This CDR3 is 15 amino acids long. The germline V gene has CDR1 SNHLY and CDR2 FYNNEI. Losses at the gene ends were 5 bases for V and 5 bases for J; bases not matched to a gene: 8. CDR3 sequence: CASSLNRDREDTQYF. CDR3 nucleotides: TGTGCCAGCAGTTTAAACCGGGACAGGGAAGATACGCAGTATTTT. Together with reference TRBV2 and TRBJ2-3, the CDR3 gives the full variable domain: EPEVTQTPSHQVTQMGQEVILRCVPISNHLYFYWYRQILGQKVEFLVSFYNNEISEKSEIFDDQFSVERPDGSNFTLKIRSTKLEDSAMYFCASSLNRDREDTQYFGPGTRLTVL.

The chain is built from TRBV18 and TRBJ1-2; D is undetermined. The CDR3 sequence is 12 residues long. Trimming took off 0 bases at V and 6 bases at J, with 5 bases between the two ends. CDR1 is KGHSH and CDR2 is LQKENI in the germline V gene. CDR3 in DNA: TGTGCCAGCTCACCACCGAGGAATGGCTACACCTTC. Translated, it gives CASSPPRNGYTF.

The chain combines TRBV9 with TRBJ2-2; 11 bases are shared with TRBD2. This CDR3 has 16 amino acids. Trimming took 4 bases from V and 8 from J; bases not matched to a gene: 10. In germline, CDR1 is SGDLS, CDR2 YYNGEE. CDR3 DNA sequence: TGTGCCAGCAGCTTTACTAGCGGGAGTTTGTCTGGGGAGCTGTTTTTT. Translation gives CASSFTSGSLSGELFF.

A single count supports this clone. The chain links TRBV5-1 to TRBJ1-5, with 7 positions matching TRBD1. CDR3 length: 15 amino acids. J lost 9 bases, V lost 4 bases, and 13 bases had no gene match. Germline V gene sequence: CDR1 SGHRS, CDR2 YFSETQ. CDR3 region: CASSEGVAGGAPQHF. CDR3 sequence (DNA): TGCGCCAGCAGCGAGGGCGTGGCAGGGGGAGCGCCCCAGCATTTT.

The V and J genes are TRBV5-1 and TRBJ1-4; maybe TRBD1 (6 bases). V lost 1 base and J 2 bases, leaving 24 bases between the germline ends. The CDR3 loop spans 20 amino acids. Germline lookup yields CDR1 SGHRS and CDR2 YFSETQ. In nucleotides, the CDR3 is TGCGCCAGCAGCTTGTTCCTTCGCGCTCGGGGGGCGGTTACTAATGAAAAACTGTTTTTT. The encoded protein is CASSLFLRARGAVTNEKLFF.

The chain combines TRBV10-1 with TRBJ2-4, with TRBD2 as a possible D gene (6 bases). The CDR3 length is 18 residues. Trimming shortened V by 10 bases and J by 0 bases, and 25 bases separated the two germline ends. Germline V gene lookup returns CDR1 WNHNN and CDR2 SYGVQD (reference sequence). Here the CDR3 reads CAILGGPTNQQAKNIQYF. The CDR3 DNA follows: TGCGCCATCCTCGGGGGACCCACTAACCAACAAGCCAAAAACATTCAGTACTTC.

The chain has TRBV18 and TRBJ1-1; D is perhaps TRBD1 (5 bases). Germline loops: CDR1 KGHSH, CDR2 LQKENI. The CDR3 length is 14 residues. Trimming pared 3 bases from V and 6 bases from J, leaving 14 bases between. CDR3 in DNA: TGTGCCAGCTCACCCGGTGGGGGGTGGCCTGAAGCTTTCTTT. Translating it yields CASSPGGGWPEAFF.

J is TRBJ1-2 and V is TRBV4-2; the match to TRBD1 covers 9 bases. The length of the CDR3 is 16 residues. Germline V lookup: CDR1 LGHNA, CDR2 YNFKEQ. The V segment lost 0 bases and the J segment 7 bases; nucleotides outside the gene matches: 9. CDR3 coding DNA: TGTGCCAGCAGCCAAGATCAGGGACAGGGAAGCGCTGGCTACACCTTC. Its protein product is CASSQDQGQGSAGYTF.

J is TRBJ1-4 and V is TRBV6-1; the D is unclear. The germline V gene has CDR1 MNHNS and CDR2 SASEGT. Trimming cost V 3 bases and J 4 bases, with 6 bases left between them. The CDR3 covers 13 residues. As DNA, the CDR3 is TGTGCCAGCAGTGACAGGATTAATGAAAAACTGTTTTTT. This sequence encodes CASSDRINEKLFF.

V is TRBV28 and J is TRBJ2-4; the match to TRBD2 covers 8 bases. Germline CDR1 and CDR2: MDHEN and SYDVKM. V was clipped by 4 bases and J by 9 bases; unmatched bases: 11. CDR3 length: 15 residues. The CDR3 DNA follows: TGTGCCAGCAGTTCCCCGGGACTAGGGGCAGGCATTCAGTACTTC. Amino acids: CASSSPGLGAGIQYF.

This clone was found a few times. The chain has TRBV10-1 and TRBJ2-2, with 7 bases aligning to TRBD2. Germline V gene data show CDR1 as WNHNN and CDR2 as SYGVQD (reference sequence). The V and J ends lost 1 base and 1 base, in that order; junction bases with no gene match: 12. This CDR3 comprises 19 residues. The DNA for the CDR3 is TGCGCCAGCAGTGAGTTGGCGGGTAGCGGGCGACTGAACACCGGGGAGCTGTTTTTT. Amino acid sequence: CASSELAGSGRLNTGELFF.

The rearrangement links TRBV7-9 to TRBJ2-3; possibly TRBD2 for D (6 bases). CDR1 SEHNR and CDR2 FQNEAQ come from the germline V gene (reference sequence). Trimming stripped 1 base from V and 6 bases from J, with 20 bases between. The CDR3 consists of 17 residues. For the CDR3, the DNA is TGTGCCAGCAGCTTAGGACTAGACCGGTGGGAAGGCGATACGCAGTATTTT. Its translation: CASSLGLDRWEGDTQYF.

The chain employs TRBV5-6 and TRBJ2-7; 8 nucleotides line up with TRBD2. The CDR3 sequence is 17 residues long. V shed 0 bases, J shed 0 bases, and the junction held 8 bases outside the gene matches. The germline V gene has CDR1 SGHDT and CDR2 YYEEEE. CDR3 amino acids: CASSLVSSGTYSYEQYF. The CDR3 nucleotides are TGTGCCAGCAGCTTGGTTAGTAGCGGGACGTACTCCTACGAGCAGTACTTC. The variable domain in full, with the rest retrieved from reference TRBV5-6 and TRBJ2-7, is DAGVTQSPTHLIKTRGQQVTLRCSPKSGHDTVSWYQQALGQGPQFIFQYYEEEERQRGNFPDRFSGHQFPNYSSELNVNALLLGDSALYLCASSLVSSGTYSYEQYFGPGTRLTVT.

The rearrangement uses TRBV11-2 and TRBJ1-6; maybe TRBD1 (6 bases). Germline V gene sequence: CDR1 SGHAT, CDR2 FQNNGV. V lost 2 bases and J 9 bases, leaving 11 bases between the germline ends. CDR3 length: 14 amino acids. The CDR3 nucleotides read TGTGCCAGCAGCTTAAACAGGGAGGGTTCACCCCTCCACTTT. The encoded protein is CASSLNREGSPLHF.

The chain uses TRBV6-4 and TRBJ1-5; D is perhaps TRBD1 (5 bases). The CDR3 totals 15 residues. The germline V gene has CDR1 MRHNA and CDR2 SNTAGT. The V gene lost 6 bases and the J gene lost 0 bases, with 12 bases spanning the gap. The CDR3 reads CASRRDFYSNQPQHF. The CDR3 nucleotides are TGTGCCAGCAGGAGGGACTTTTATAGCAATCAGCCCCAGCATTTT.

As for this clone: One end of the junction varies from germline; a read error may be responsible. The chain couples TRBV6-5 to TRBJ2-6, with D perhaps TRBD1 or TRBD2 (6 bases each). Per the germline V gene, CDR1 is MNHEY and CDR2 is SVGAGI. This CDR3 region has 16 residues. The CDR3 sequence is CVSSYSGAAGANVLTF. As DNA, the CDR3 is TGTGTCAGCAGTTACTCGGGGGCTGCTGGGGCCAACGTCCTGACTTTC.

The chain has TRBV12-5 and TRBJ2-3; 7 nucleotides align to TRBD2. With 4 bases clipped from V and 1 base from J, the junction kept 5 bases outside the gene matches. The CDR3 runs to 15 residues. The germline V gene encodes CDR1 LGHNT and CDR2 FRNRAP. CDR3 nucleotides: TGTGCTAGTGGTTCCGGCGGGAGTGGCACAGATACGCAGTATTTT. Its translation: CASGSGGSGTDTQYF.

V is TRBV7-2 and J is TRBJ2-5, with D possibly being TRBD2 (7 bases). The CDR3 is made up of 15 amino acids. The germline V and J ends were trimmed by 1 base and 5 bases, with 14 bases remaining between them. In germline, CDR1 is SGHTA, CDR2 FQGNSA. The CDR3 loop reads CASSLEQGGWETQYF. DNA for the CDR3: TGTGCCAGCAGCTTAGAACAGGGAGGGTGGGAGACCCAGTACTTC. Complete variable domain (other parts from reference TRBV7-2 and TRBJ2-5): GAGVSQSPSNKVTEKGKDVELRCDPISGHTALYWYRQSLGQGLEFLIYFQGNSAPDKSGLPSDRFSAERTGGSVSTLTIQRTQQEDSAVYLCASSLEQGGWETQYFGPGTRLLVL.

The V and J genes are TRBV6-6 and TRBJ2-7; D is possibly TRBD1 (6 bases). Germline V lookup: CDR1 MNHNY, CDR2 SVGAGI (reference sequence). CDR3 size: 13 residues. CDR3 coding DNA: TGTACTTCAGGGGTATCCCGCTCCTACGAGCAGTACTTC. Translating it yields CTSGVSRSYEQYF.